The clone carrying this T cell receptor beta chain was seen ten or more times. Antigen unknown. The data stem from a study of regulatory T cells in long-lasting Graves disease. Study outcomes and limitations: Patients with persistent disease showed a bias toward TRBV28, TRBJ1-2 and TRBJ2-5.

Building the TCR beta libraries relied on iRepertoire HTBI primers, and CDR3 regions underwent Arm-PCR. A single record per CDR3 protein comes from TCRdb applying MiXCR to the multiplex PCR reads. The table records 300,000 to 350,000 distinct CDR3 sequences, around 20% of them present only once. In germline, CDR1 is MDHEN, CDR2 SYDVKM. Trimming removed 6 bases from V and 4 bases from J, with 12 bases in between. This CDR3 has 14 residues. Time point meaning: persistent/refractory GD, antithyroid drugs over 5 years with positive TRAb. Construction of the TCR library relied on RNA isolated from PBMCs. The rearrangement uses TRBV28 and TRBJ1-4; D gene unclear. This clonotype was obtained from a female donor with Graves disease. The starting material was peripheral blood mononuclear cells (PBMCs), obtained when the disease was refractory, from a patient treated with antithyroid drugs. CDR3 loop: CASRPGRFNEKLFF. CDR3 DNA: TGTGCCAGCAGACCCGGACGGTTTAATGAAAAACTGTTTTTT.